The 8 T cell receptor beta chains in this list originate from one sample, sequenced in a study of T cells after yellow fever vaccination. MiXCR, run by TCRdb on the 5' RACE reads, gives a single entry per CDR3 protein. The sample comprises 300,000 to 350,000 distinct CDR3 sequences, under 5% of which are singletons, and roughly a quarter rests with the top ten. This specimen was PBMCs, taken 5 days after the yellow fever booster vaccination. Source of these receptors: a man aged 18 to 30 who received the YFV17D yellow fever vaccine.

This clonotype was counted once. The chain has TRBV28 and TRBJ2-5; 7 bases are shared with TRBD1. The CDR3 loop spans 15 amino acids. CDR1 and CDR2 (germline): MDHEN, SYDVKM. The J segment lost 2 bases and the V segment lost 1 base, leaving 4 bases of the junction unmatched. CDR3 in amino acids: CASSLLRGRQETQYF. For the CDR3, the DNA is TGTGCCAGCAGTTTATTAAGGGGGCGGCAAGAGACCCAGTACTTC.

A few counts support this clonotype. V is TRBV4-2 and J is TRBJ2-2; unclear D gene. Germline-derived CDR1 and CDR2 are LGHNA and YNFKEQ. This CDR3 contains 15 residues. V gave up 1 base and J gave up 2 bases, with 8 bases separating them. This CDR3 is CASSQGATNTGELFF. The CDR3 DNA reads as TGTGCCAGCAGCCAAGGGGCTACAAACACCGGGGAGCTGTTTTTT.

The rearrangement joins TRBV6-2 or TRBV6-3 to TRBJ2-5; no reliable D call. The length of the CDR3 is 14 residues. Germline lookup yields CDR1 MNHEY and CDR2 SVGEGT. The V gene lost 1 base and the J gene lost 0 bases, with 6 bases spanning the gap. This CDR3 reads CASSYFPDQETQYF. The CDR3 nucleotides are TGTGCCAGCAGTTACTTTCCGGACCAAGAGACCCAGTACTTC.

The genes are TRBV5-1 and TRBJ1-4; the D is unclear. Between the trimmed V and J ends, which lost 2 bases and 0 bases, there was a span of 8 bases. From germline, CDR1 is SGHRS and CDR2 YFSETQ. This CDR3 comprises 15 residues. The CDR3 here is CASSFGLATNEKLFF. CDR3 in DNA: TGCGCCAGCAGCTTTGGGCTTGCAACTAATGAAAAACTGTTTTTT.

This clonotype has ten or more counts. CDR3 nucleotides: TGTGCCAGCAGCCATTCAGCGAACATTCAGTACTTC. Translating gives CASSHSANIQYF. The rearrangement uses TRBV3-1 and TRBJ2-4, with no clear D. CDR3 length: 12 amino acids. Germline V gives CDR1 LGHDT, CDR2 YNNKEL (reference sequence). The V gene lost 3 bases and the J gene lost 7 bases, with 7 bases spanning the gap.

The V call is TRBV7-9, the J call TRBJ2-1; no clear D gene. Deletions cut 5 bases from V and 8 bases from J, with 19 bases between. CDR3 length: 15 residues. The germline V gene has CDR1 SEHNR and CDR2 FQNEAQ (reference sequence). The CDR3 region is CASSPSGGTTDEQFF. CDR3 coding DNA: TGTGCCAGCAGCCCGTCGGGCGGAACAACTGATGAGCAGTTCTTC.

This clonotype was seen a handful of times. The DNA of the CDR3 is TGCGCCAGCAGCTTGGGGGTGTTCGGCTATGGCTACACCTTC. Its protein product is CASSLGVFGYGYTF. This chain joins TRBV5-1 and TRBJ1-2; D gene ambiguous. This CDR3 is built from 14 residues. Per germline, CDR1 SGHRS and CDR2 YFSETQ. V was trimmed by 0 bases and J by 4 bases, leaving 10 bases between them.

There are many counts of this clonotype. The J gene is TRBJ2-1, the V gene TRBV5-1, with D perhaps TRBD1 (7 bases). Germline V gene data show CDR1 as SGHRS and CDR2 as YFSETQ. CDR3 length: 14 amino acids. V gave up 7 bases and J gave up 8 bases, with 19 bases separating them. Here the CDR3 DNA reads TGCGCCAGCTCCACCAGGGGGGAGGCTGATGAGCAGTTCTTC. Its protein product is CASSTRGEADEQFF.